The 20 T cell receptor beta chains listed next were all sequenced from one sample in a study of T-cell memory formation after mild COVID-19. One entry per CDR3 protein, called by TCRdb with MiXCR from the 5' RACE reads. This sample has 400,000 to 500,000 distinct CDR3 sequences; about 19% occur once, and the top ten carry 7.5% to 9.5%. The sequencing sample was made of PBMCs or a T cell subset sorted from them (not recorded which). The receptors shown here come from an adult woman who had mild COVID-19 (a few samples of this study predate the infection). Cell type and time point are not known.

The sample holds one count of this clonotype. The chain recombines TRBV30 with TRBJ1-2; possible D gene TRBD1, 5 bases. CDR1 and CDR2 (germline): GTSNPN, SVGIG (reference sequence). CDR3 length: 12 residues. V was pared by 5 bases and J by 4 bases, with 11 bases between. The chain's CDR3 is CAWGSQGYGYTF. The CDR3 DNA sequence: TGTGCCTGGGGTAGCCAGGGCTATGGCTACACCTTC.

The chain joins TRBV9 to TRBJ2-2; the match to TRBD1 covers 8 bases. From germline, CDR1 is SGDLS and CDR2 YYNGEE. With V trimmed by 4 bases and J by 4 bases, 9 bases remained unmatched. The CDR3 has 16 residues. As DNA, the CDR3 is TGTGCCAGCAGCCCCCGGACAGGGCGGTTCACCGGGGAGCTGTTTTTT. This codes for CASSPRTGRFTGELFF.

The chain joins TRBV27 to TRBJ1-5; D gene ambiguous. V was pared by 0 bases and J by 0 bases, with 6 bases between. The CDR3 extends over 15 amino acids. Germline CDR1 and CDR2: MNHEY and SMNVEV (reference sequence). The CDR3 here is CASSLSPGSNQPQHF. CDR3 nucleotides: TGTGCCAGCAGTTTATCTCCAGGTAGCAATCAGCCCCAGCATTTT.

The rearrangement joins TRBV5-1 to TRBJ1-1; 7 bases match TRBD1. CDR3 length: 14 amino acids. V lost 0 bases, J lost 5 bases, and 4 bases stayed unmatched. The germline V gene encodes CDR1 SGHRS and CDR2 YFSETQ. CDR3 amino acids: CASSLGQGLTEAFF. The CDR3 coding sequence is TGCGCCAGCAGCTTGGGACAGGGTTTAACTGAAGCTTTCTTT.

V gene TRBV6-1 combines with J gene TRBJ2-7; no reliable D call. This CDR3 is built from 12 residues. The germline V and J ends were trimmed by 8 bases and 4 bases, with 12 bases remaining between them. Looked up from germline, CDR1 is MNHNS and CDR2 is SASEGT. The CDR3 DNA reads as TGTGCCAGCCAAACCCAGGTTTACGAGCAGTACTTC. Its protein product is CASQTQVYEQYF.

V gene TRBV13 combines with J gene TRBJ1-4; D ambiguous. Per the germline V gene, CDR1 is PRHDT and CDR2 is FYEKMQ (reference sequence). V dropped 5 bases and J dropped 8 bases, with 15 bases sitting between them. The CDR3 length is 14 residues. This CDR3 is CASSASDQSEKLFF. The CDR3 bases are TGTGCCAGCAGCGCTTCCGACCAATCGGAAAAACTGTTTTTT.

The chain couples TRBV25-1 to TRBJ2-1, with D tentatively TRBD1 (6 bases). This CDR3 spans 13 amino acids. The V gene's germline CDR1 is MGHDK and CDR2 SYGVNS. Between the trimmed V and J ends, which lost 4 bases and 7 bases, there was a span of 11 bases. The CDR3 nucleotides are TGTGCCAGCAGTGGATGGACAGAGAATGAGCAGTTCTTC. This sequence encodes CASSGWTENEQFF. The whole variable domain, remainder taken from reference TRBV25-1 and TRBJ2-1, is EADIYQTPRYLVIGTGKKITLECSQTMGHDKMYWYQQDPGMELHLIHYSYGVNSTEKGDLSSESTVSRIRTEHFPLTLESARPSHTSQYLCASSGWTENEQFFGPGTRLTVL.

This clonotype has only a few counts. V gene TRBV20-1 combines with J gene TRBJ2-4; D is unresolved. CDR3 length: 17 amino acids. The V gene lost 3 bases and the J gene lost 10 bases, with 28 bases spanning the gap. Germline V gene data show CDR1 as DFQATT and CDR2 as SNEGSKA (reference sequence). CDR3 residues: CSARVRATEPGTRIQYF. CDR3 nucleotide sequence: TGCAGTGCTAGGGTTCGCGCGACGGAACCAGGCACCAGGATTCAGTACTTC.

This chain joins TRBV27 and TRBJ2-7; D is possibly TRBD2 (5 bases). Trimming took 5 bases from V and 0 from J, leaving 17 bases between them. Germline assignment: CDR1 MNHEY and CDR2 SMNVEV (reference sequence). The CDR3 covers 16 residues. The CDR3 here is CASSLSRTLSSYEQYF. The CDR3 bases are TGTGCCAGCAGTCTCTCCCGGACTCTCAGCTCCTACGAGCAGTACTTC.

The genes are TRBV20-1 and TRBJ1-1; a weak D match, TRBD1 (5 bases). The CDR3 has 15 amino acids. In germline, CDR1 is DFQATT, CDR2 SNEGSKA (reference sequence). V dropped 7 bases and J dropped 1 base, with 19 bases sitting between them. The chain's CDR3 is CSGQWVSRPNTEAFF. For the CDR3, the DNA is TGCAGTGGACAGTGGGTATCCAGACCGAACACTGAAGCTTTCTTT.

The chain joins TRBV5-1 to TRBJ2-7; 9 positions agree with TRBD1. The J segment lost 3 bases and the V segment lost 3 bases, leaving 10 bases of the junction unmatched. The length of the CDR3 is 16 residues. Germline CDR1 and CDR2: SGHRS and YFSETQ. The CDR3 here is CASSSMAGTGSYEQYF. The CDR3 DNA reads as TGCGCCAGCAGCTCCATGGCCGGGACAGGGAGCTACGAGCAGTACTTC.

The chain employs TRBV4-1 and TRBJ2-1, with TRBD1 identical over 9 bases. Trimming took 3 bases from V and 8 from J; bases not matched to a gene: 11. The germline V gene encodes CDR1 MGHRA and CDR2 YSYEKL. This CDR3 comprises 16 residues. For the CDR3, the DNA is TGCGCCAGCAGCCACCCCCGGGACAGGGATTTCGATGAGCAGTTCTTC. Encoded protein: CASSHPRDRDFDEQFF.

This clonotype was detected a few times. V and J are TRBV5-6 and TRBJ2-5; D remains unclear. The CDR3 extends over 15 amino acids. Trimming removed 0 bases at V and 1 base at J, with 10 bases between. Looked up from germline, CDR1 is SGHDT and CDR2 is YYEEEE. This chain's CDR3 is CASSLGRIRQETQYF. Here the CDR3 DNA reads TGTGCCAGCAGCTTGGGTCGGATCCGCCAAGAGACCCAGTACTTC.

This clonotype was counted only a few times. The gene calls are TRBV15 and TRBJ2-3; 10 bases are shared with TRBD2. The V segment lost 0 bases and the J segment 6 bases; nucleotides outside the gene matches: 9. This CDR3 contains 17 residues. Germline V gives CDR1 LNHNV, CDR2 YYDKDF (reference sequence). The CDR3 bases are TGTGCCACCAGCAGAGATCGGATCGCTAGCGGGAGTGATACGCAGTATTTT. Translation gives CATSRDRIASGSDTQYF.

This clonotype was seen at least ten times. The V call is TRBV12-3 or TRBV12-4, the J call TRBJ1-1; D is unresolved. V dropped 3 bases and J dropped 0 bases, with 5 bases sitting between them. This CDR3 comprises 13 residues. This chain's CDR3 is CASSFRMNTEAFF. CDR3 DNA: TGTGCCAGCAGTTTCCGGATGAACACTGAAGCTTTCTTT.

The chain has TRBV4-2 and TRBJ2-7; D not certain. Germline V gene data show CDR1 as LGHNA and CDR2 as YNFKEQ. The CDR3 has 15 residues. V gave up 0 bases and J gave up 2 bases, with 11 bases separating them. CDR3 amino acids: CASSQEVGRTYEQYF. CDR3 nucleotides: TGTGCCAGCAGCCAAGAAGTGGGTCGGACCTACGAGCAGTACTTC.

This chain connects TRBV29-1 to TRBJ1-2; D is unresolved. The V gene's germline CDR1 is SQVTM and CDR2 ANQGSEA. V dropped 0 bases and J dropped 7 bases, with 18 bases sitting between them. The CDR3 covers 15 residues. The CDR3 is CSVEDHSRHKGGYTF. DNA of the CDR3: TGCAGCGTTGAAGATCACTCCAGACATAAGGGTGGCTACACCTTC.

The chain is built from TRBV11-2 and TRBJ2-1, with TRBD2 as a possible D gene (6 bases). V lost 1 base and J lost 9, with 10 bases in between. Germline CDR1 is SGHAT and CDR2 is FQNNGV. The CDR3 totals 13 residues. The chain's CDR3 is CASSLVGGSEQFF. CDR3 DNA sequence: TGTGCCAGCAGCTTAGTGGGGGGTTCTGAGCAGTTCTTC.

In its sample, this clonotype was seen a few times. The chain links TRBV7-9 to TRBJ2-7; the match to TRBD1 covers 8 bases. Looked up from germline, CDR1 is SEHNR and CDR2 is FQNEAQ (reference sequence). The CDR3 has 14 amino acids. V was clipped by 3 bases and J by 3 bases; unmatched bases: 4. The CDR3 reads CASSFDRGYYEQYF. The CDR3, as DNA: TGTGCCAGCAGCTTCGACAGGGGATACTACGAGCAGTACTTC.

In its sample, this clonotype was seen many times. The genes are TRBV5-1 and TRBJ2-5; D is perhaps TRBD1 (6 bases). V gave up 1 base and J gave up 5 bases, with 15 bases separating them. This CDR3 has 15 residues. From germline, CDR1 is SGHRS and CDR2 YFSETQ. The chain's CDR3 is CASSLRRGGRETQYF. The CDR3 DNA is TGCGCCAGCAGCTTGAGACGAGGGGGAAGGGAGACCCAGTACTTC.